These T cell receptor beta chains were read from a single sample in a study of T cell repertoires in cytomegalovirus infection. MiXCR, applied by TCRdb to the reads, yields one record per CDR3 protein. The sample yields 200,000 to 300,000 distinct CDR3 sequences, around 6.4% seen once. The sequenced sample consisted of PBMCs. Source of these receptors: a human donor in good health (CMV status not recorded). Some clones in this sample may be carry-over from other donors' samples. CDR3s include the opening cysteine and the closing phenylalanine or tryptophan. D genes are given only for firm matches. The listing skips clone size in some rows; elsewhere it reads once, few, many or a size class.

-	TRBV6-2/TRBV6-3	many	TRBJ1-1	TGTGCCAGCAGTTACGAGGGAGAGAACACTGAAGCTTTCTTT	CASSYEGENTEAFF
-	TRBV27	few	TRBJ2-2	TGTGCCAGCAGTTTAACCCGACAGTCGAACACCGGGGAGCTGTTTTTT	CASSLTRQSNTGELFF
TRBD1	TRBV9	many	TRBJ1-1	TGTGCCAGCAGCGTAGGGGGGGGACAGGGTACTGAAGCTTTCTTT	CASSVGGGQGTEAFF
-	TRBV7-9	few	TRBJ1-2	TGTGCCAGCAGCTTCTCCGGACTACCCATCGATGGCTACACCTTC	CASSFSGLPIDGYTF
-	TRBV20-1	-	TRBJ1-2	TGCAGTGCCCCGGACGGGGTAGTGTTAGGCTACACCTTC	CSAPDGVVLGYTF
-	TRBV6-6	few	TRBJ2-3	TGTGCCAGCAGTTTGAGTGACAGCCGCACAGATACGCAGTATTTT	CASSLSDSRTDTQYF
-	TRBV6-2/TRBV6-3	many	TRBJ2-2	TGTGCCAGCAGTTATATTAGGGAGACCGGGGAGCTGTTTTTT	CASSYIRETGELFF
-	TRBV9	-	TRBJ2-3	TGTGCCAGCAGCCGCGGGGTAGCGAGCACAGATACGCAGTATTTT	CASSRGVASTDTQYF
TRBD1	TRBV4-1	many	TRBJ2-5	TGCGCCAGCAGCCAAGTTCCAGGGGGCGGTGAGGGGACCCAGTACTTC	CASSQVPGGGEGTQYF
TRBD2	TRBV11-3	many	TRBJ2-2	TGTGCCAGCAGTTCACCAGCGGGGGTGCTCACCGGGGAGCTGTTTTTT	CASSSPAGVLTGELFF
-	TRBV11-2	many	TRBJ2-3	TGTGCCAGCAGCTTAGATCAGGGTGTTGTCCCAACCACAGATACGCAGTATTTT	CASSLDQGVVPTTDTQYF
-	TRBV7-2	many	TRBJ1-2	TGTGCCAGCAGCTTAGAAGGGATCGGGTATGGCTACACCTTC	CASSLEGIGYGYTF
-	TRBV4-2	once	TRBJ1-6	TGTGCCAGCAGCCAATCCGAACAGGAGAGCTCCTATAATTCACCCCTCCACTTT	CASSQSEQESSYNSPLHF
-	TRBV5-1	many	TRBJ2-7	TGCGCCAGCAGCTTGGGAGGTAGCTCTACGGCCTACGAGCAGTACTTC	CASSLGGSSTAYEQYF
-	TRBV19	many	TRBJ1-5	TGTGCCAGTAGTAAGGGGGGCAATCAGCCCCAGCATTTT	CASSKGGNQPQHF
-	TRBV27	many	TRBJ2-2	TGTGCCAGCAGTTTCGGGCAGGGCTGGGCCGGGGAGCTGTTTTTT	CASSFGQGWAGELFF
TRBD2	TRBV30	many	TRBJ2-5	TGTGCCTGGGGGAATGTAGCGGGGGGCGCAGAGACCCAGTACTTC	CAWGNVAGGAETQYF
-	TRBV7-3	many	TRBJ1-1	TGTGCCAGCAGCTTAAAGATGGAAACTGAAGCTTTCTTT	CASSLKMETEAFF
-	TRBV9	-	TRBJ2-1	TGTGCCAGCAGCCCGTTTGACCCCGGGCGACCCTACAATGAGCAGTTCTTC	CASSPFDPGRPYNEQFF
-	TRBV29-1	many	TRBJ2-2	TGCAGCGTTCACGGGACCATTAACACCGGGGAGCTGTTTTTT	CSVHGTINTGELFF
-	TRBV7-9	many	TRBJ1-2	TGTGCCAGCAGCTCCTCCAACACCTTC	CASSSSNTF
-	TRBV11-2	many	TRBJ2-3	TGTGCCAGCACCCGACAAAGTCCAGATACGCAGTATTTT	CASTRQSPDTQYF
-	TRBV6-5	many	TRBJ2-2	TGTGCCAGCAGTTACTCTATAAAAAACACCGGGGAGCTGTTTTTT	CASSYSIKNTGELFF
-	TRBV18	many	TRBJ2-6	TGTGCCAGCTCACCTCAGCAGGGAAGGACCGGGGCCAACGTCCTGACTTTC	CASSPQQGRTGANVLTF
TRBD1	TRBV29-1	-	TRBJ1-1	TGCAGCGTTGGGGGACAGGGCATGAACACTGAAGCTTTCTTT	CSVGGQGMNTEAFF
TRBD2	TRBV25-1	many	TRBJ2-3	TGTGCCAGCAGTGATCGCCCCCCCTTGGCGGGGGCAGATACGCAGTATTTT	CASSDRPPLAGADTQYF
-	TRBV7-6	many	TRBJ1-4	TGTGCCAGCAGCTTACTGCAGGGAACTAATGAAAAACTGTTTTTT	CASSLLQGTNEKLFF
-	TRBV20-1	many	TRBJ1-2	TGCAGTGCCCCTGGGGGGGGTGGCTATGGCTACACCTTC	CSAPGGGGYGYTF
TRBD2	TRBV6-2/TRBV6-3	few	TRBJ2-4	TGTGCCAGCAGATCCGGGACTACTCCAAACATTCAGTACTTC	CASRSGTTPNIQYF
-	TRBV19	many	TRBJ2-3	TGTGCCAGTAGGGGACGGACCTTTGGGGGAGATACGCAGTATTTT	CASRGRTFGGDTQYF
-	TRBV7-2	many	TRBJ1-1	TGTGCCAGCAGCCTGACAGGAGGAGGGAACACTGAAGCTTTCTTT	CASSLTGGGNTEAFF
-	TRBV12-3/TRBV12-4	many	TRBJ2-3	TGTGCCAGCAGTCCCCTGGGGGCGGGGGGCACAGATACGCAGTATTTT	CASSPLGAGGTDTQYF
-	TRBV7-2	many	TRBJ2-1	TGTGCCAGCAGCCCCGGACACCGCAATGAGCAGTTCTTC	CASSPGHRNEQFF
TRBD1	TRBV29-1	few	TRBJ1-2	TGCAGCGTTGTCCCGGGACAGGGGCGCTATGGCTACACCTTC	CSVVPGQGRYGYTF
TRBD1	TRBV12-3/TRBV12-4	many	TRBJ2-5	TGTGCCAGCAGAATCGGACAGGGACGAGAGACCCAGTACTTC	CASRIGQGRETQYF
-	TRBV7-9	-	TRBJ1-2	TGTGCCAGCAGCTCGGGACGGGGGGAGTATGGCTACACCTTC	CASSSGRGEYGYTF
-	TRBV29-1	many	TRBJ2-2	TGCAGCGTTGGTCACCTTAACACCGGGGAGCTGTTTTTT	CSVGHLNTGELFF
-	TRBV20-1	many	TRBJ2-2	TGCAGTGCCACACCCGGGGAGCTGTTTTTT	CSATPGELFF
TRBD1	TRBV7-3	many	TRBJ2-1	TGTGCCAGCAGCAGGGGACAGTCCTACAATGAGCAGTTCTTC	CASSRGQSYNEQFF
-	TRBV10-3	-	TRBJ1-1	TGTGCCGCTCGGACAGATTTGAACACTGAAGCTTTCTTT	CAARTDLNTEAFF
-	TRBV7-2	many	TRBJ1-3	TGTGCCAGCAGCCCCTTAGCCCCAGGAAACACCATATATTTT	CASSPLAPGNTIYF
-	TRBV7-9	many	TRBJ2-7	TGTGCCAGCAGCCCCCAATGGGGGCTCTACGAGCAGTACTTC	CASSPQWGLYEQYF
-	TRBV28	many	TRBJ2-1	TGTGCCAGCAGTTTCAGGGGCACTGAGCAGTTCTTC	CASSFRGTEQFF
-	TRBV7-2	many	TRBJ2-5	TGTGCCAGCGGACAAGGAAGGGGGGCCCAAGAGACCCAGTACTTC	CASGQGRGAQETQYF
TRBD2	TRBV2	many	TRBJ2-3	TGTGCCAGCCGCGGACTAGCTACAGATACGCAGTATTTT	CASRGLATDTQYF
-	TRBV28	many	TRBJ1-2	TGTGCCACCACTAGTCCCTCCGGGATCATCTATGGCTACACCTTC	CATTSPSGIIYGYTF
TRBD2	TRBV7-2	many	TRBJ2-5	TGTGCCAGCAGCTTCAGGACTAGCGGGGGCCAAGAGACCCAGTACTTC	CASSFRTSGGQETQYF
-	TRBV7-2	many	TRBJ1-6	TGTGCCAGCAGCTTAGTCATATCAGTGCCCCTCCACTTT	CASSLVISVPLHF
TRBD2	TRBV7-9	many	TRBJ2-1	TGTGCCAGCAGCCCAGGAGCGGGGGTTTCCTACAATGAGCAGTTCTTC	CASSPGAGVSYNEQFF
-	TRBV12-3/TRBV12-4	many	TRBJ2-7	TGTGCCAGCAGTAAGGGGGCAGGGAGGTCCTACGAGCAGTACTTC	CASSKGAGRSYEQYF
-	TRBV2	few	TRBJ1-3	TGTGCCAGCAGTGTCCTGCGCTCGGGCCAGGGAACTGGAAACACCATATATTTT	CASSVLRSGQGTGNTIYF
TRBD1	TRBV20-1	many	TRBJ1-5	TGCAGTGCTCCCCGGACAGGGGCTTCATTTAGCAATCAGCCCCAGCATTTT	CSAPRTGASFSNQPQHF
-	TRBV2	many	TRBJ2-5	TGTGCCAGCAGTGTAGCGGTGGTCGAGACCCAGTACTTC	CASSVAVVETQYF